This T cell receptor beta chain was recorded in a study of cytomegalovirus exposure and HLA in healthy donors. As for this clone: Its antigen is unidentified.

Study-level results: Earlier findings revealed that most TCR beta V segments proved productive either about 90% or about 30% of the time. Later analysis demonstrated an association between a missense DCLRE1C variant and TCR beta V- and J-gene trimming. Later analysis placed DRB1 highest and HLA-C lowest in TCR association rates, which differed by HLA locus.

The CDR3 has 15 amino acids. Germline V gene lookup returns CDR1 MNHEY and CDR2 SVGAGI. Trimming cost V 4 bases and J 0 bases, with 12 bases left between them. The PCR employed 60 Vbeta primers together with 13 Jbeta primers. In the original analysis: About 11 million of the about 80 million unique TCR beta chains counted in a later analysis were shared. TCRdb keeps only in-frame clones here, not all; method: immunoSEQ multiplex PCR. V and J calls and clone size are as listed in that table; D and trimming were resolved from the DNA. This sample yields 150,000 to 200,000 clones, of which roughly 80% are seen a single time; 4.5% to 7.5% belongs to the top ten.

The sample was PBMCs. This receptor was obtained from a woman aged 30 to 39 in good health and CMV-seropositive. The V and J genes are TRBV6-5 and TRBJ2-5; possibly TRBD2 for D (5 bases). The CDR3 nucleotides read TGTGCCAGCAGTTGGAACCCTAGCAACCAAGAGACCCAGTACTTC. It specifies CASSWNPSNQETQYF.